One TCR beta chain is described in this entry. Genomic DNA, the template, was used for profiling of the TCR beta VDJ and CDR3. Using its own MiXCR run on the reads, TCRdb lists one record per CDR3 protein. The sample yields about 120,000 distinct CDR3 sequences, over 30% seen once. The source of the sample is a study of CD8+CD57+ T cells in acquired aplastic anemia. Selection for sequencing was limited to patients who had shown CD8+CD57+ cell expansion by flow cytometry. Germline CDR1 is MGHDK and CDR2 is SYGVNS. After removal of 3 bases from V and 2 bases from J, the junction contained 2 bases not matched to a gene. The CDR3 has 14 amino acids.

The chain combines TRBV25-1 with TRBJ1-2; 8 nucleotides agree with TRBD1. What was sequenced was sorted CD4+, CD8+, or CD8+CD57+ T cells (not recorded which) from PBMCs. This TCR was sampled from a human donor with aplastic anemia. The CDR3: CASSDWTGNYGYTF. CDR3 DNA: TGTGCCAGCAGTGACTGGACAGGGAACTATGGCTACACCTTC.